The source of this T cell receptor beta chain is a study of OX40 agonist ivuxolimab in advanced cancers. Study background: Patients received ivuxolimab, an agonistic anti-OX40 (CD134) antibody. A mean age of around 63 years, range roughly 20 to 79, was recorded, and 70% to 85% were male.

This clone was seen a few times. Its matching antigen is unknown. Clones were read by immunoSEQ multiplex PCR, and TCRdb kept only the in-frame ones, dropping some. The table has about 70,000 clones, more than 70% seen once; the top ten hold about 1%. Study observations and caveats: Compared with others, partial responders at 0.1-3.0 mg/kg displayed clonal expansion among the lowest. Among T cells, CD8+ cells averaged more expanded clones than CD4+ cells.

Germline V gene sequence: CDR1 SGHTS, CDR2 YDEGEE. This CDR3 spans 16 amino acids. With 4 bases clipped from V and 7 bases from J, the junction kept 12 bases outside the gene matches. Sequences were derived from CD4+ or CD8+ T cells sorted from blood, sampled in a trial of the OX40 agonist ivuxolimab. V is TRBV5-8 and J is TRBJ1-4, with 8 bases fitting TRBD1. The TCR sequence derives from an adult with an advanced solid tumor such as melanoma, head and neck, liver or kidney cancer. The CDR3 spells CASSAGSGTGGEKLFF. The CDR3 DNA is TGTGCCAGCAGCGCCGGTTCCGGGACAGGTGGTGAAAAACTGTTTTTT.